One sample yielded the 20 T cell receptor beta chains listed below, sequenced in a study of graft-versus-host responses after intestinal transplantation. Method: immunoSEQ multiplex PCR; TCRdb's copy keeps in-frame clones and lacks some. The table includes 10,000 or so clones, 25% to 40% detected once. Here the sequenced sample was alloreactive CD4+ T cells from a mixed lymphocyte reaction culture, taken before transplantation. As to subset: CFSE-low proliferating T cells sorted from roughly 6-day pre-transplant mixed lymphocyte reaction (GvH or HvG direction). These receptors originate from a human patient who was an organ donor for intestinal transplantation.

A few counts support this clone. V usage is TRBV19 and J usage is TRBJ1-2, with D hard to call. The CDR3 sequence is 17 residues long. Trimming removed 6 bases from V and 0 bases from J, with 20 bases in between. Germline V gene sequence: CDR1 LNHDA, CDR2 SQIVND (reference sequence). CDR3: CASSPPFWNGANYGYTF. The DNA for the CDR3 is TGTGCCAGTAGCCCCCCTTTTTGGAACGGAGCTAACTATGGCTACACCTTC.

This clone came up a few times. This sequence joins TRBV7-2 and TRBJ2-6, with 9 bases fitting TRBD2. Losses at the gene ends were 4 bases for V and 0 bases for J; bases not matched to a gene: 10. CDR1 SGHTA and CDR2 FQGNSA come from the germline V gene. The CDR3 is 19 residues long. The CDR3 bases are TGTGCCAGCAGCTACCTCCCGCTAGCGGGGCTCTCTGGGGCCAACGTCCTGACTTTC. It codes for CASSYLPLAGLSGANVLTF.

The rearrangement uses TRBV19 and TRBJ1-5, with a possible D match to TRBD1 (6 bases). Trimming cost V 5 bases and J 7 bases, with 12 bases left between them. Germline CDR1 and CDR2: LNHDA and SQIVND (reference sequence). The CDR3 has 13 amino acids. The CDR3 loop is CASSYRVGQPQHF. The DNA of the CDR3 is TGTGCCAGTAGTTACAGGGTTGGCCAGCCCCAGCATTTT.

The V gene is TRBV5-4, the J gene TRBJ2-3; 9 nucleotides line up with TRBD1. The germline V gene encodes CDR1 SGHNT and CDR2 YYREEE (reference sequence). Losses at the gene ends were 2 bases for V and 8 bases for J; bases not matched to a gene: 6. The CDR3 covers 14 residues. The CDR3 loop is CASSFWGQGFTQYF. The CDR3 DNA reads as TGTGCCAGCAGCTTTTGGGGACAGGGTTTTACGCAGTATTTT.

V usage is TRBV6-5 and J usage is TRBJ1-5; possibly TRBD1 for D (5 bases). This CDR3 is built from 13 residues. Per the germline V gene, CDR1 is MNHEY and CDR2 is SVGAGI. Trimming cost V 11 bases and J 3 bases, with 14 bases left between them. This CDR3 reads CASRQTVNQPQHF. In DNA, the CDR3 is TGTGCCTCCCGCCAGACAGTCAATCAGCCCCAGCATTTT.

This clone was recorded a few times. The chain combines TRBV7-9 with TRBJ1-6; D is perhaps TRBD1 (6 bases). Germline CDR1 is SEHNR and CDR2 is FQNEAQ (reference sequence). The CDR3 is 17 amino acids. Trimming left V 4 bases short and J 0 bases short, with 13 bases between. CDR3 protein: CASSYEQGSSYNSPLHF. The CDR3 region has the DNA TGTGCCAGCAGCTACGAGCAGGGGAGCTCCTATAATTCACCCCTCCACTTT.

V usage is TRBV28 and J usage is TRBJ1-1, with TRBD1 matching over 8 bases. V gave up 6 bases and J gave up 6 bases; unmatched junction bases: 9. The CDR3 sequence is 14 residues long. CDR1 is MDHEN and CDR2 is SYDVKM in the germline V gene. The CDR3 nucleotides are TGTGCCAGCAGCCTTCCGGGACAGGCAGCTGAAGCTTTCTTT. Its translation: CASSLPGQAAEAFF.

By share, this clone ranks as medium-sized. The gene calls are TRBV6-5 and TRBJ2-3; 7 nucleotides line up with TRBD2. Per the germline V gene, CDR1 is MNHEY and CDR2 is SVGAGI. J was trimmed by 1 base and V by 5 bases; bases with no gene match: 0. This CDR3 comprises 13 residues. The DNA for the CDR3 is TGTGCCAGCAGTAGCGGGGGCACAGATACGCAGTATTTT. Protein product: CASSSGGTDTQYF.

In this sample, this clone turned up once. The V call is TRBV7-9, the J call TRBJ1-1; D ambiguous. Germline V gene sequence: CDR1 SEHNR, CDR2 FQNEAQ (reference sequence). V was cut by 1 base and J by 1 base, with 10 bases left in between. This CDR3 is built from 15 residues. The chain's CDR3 is CASSLGWGGNTEAFF. For the CDR3, the DNA is TGTGCCAGCAGCTTAGGATGGGGAGGGAACACTGAAGCTTTCTTT.

V gene TRBV6-1 combines with J gene TRBJ2-7; D may be TRBD2 (7 bases). V lost 5 bases and J lost 7, with 12 bases in between. Germline CDR1 is MNHNS and CDR2 is SASEGT. The CDR3 has 12 amino acids. In nucleotides, the CDR3 is TGTGCCAGCAGTCTGGGGGGGCGAGAGCAGTACTTC. Translation: CASSLGGREQYF.

The rearrangement joins TRBV21-1 to TRBJ1-4. TRBV21-1 is designated a pseudogene. The CDR3 is 18 residues long. CDR3 DNA sequence: TGTGCCAGCAGACTGGTTGTAGCTACCAAGGTGCATAATGAAAAACTGTTTTTT. It is translated as CASRLVVATKVHNEKLFF.

This clone is medium-sized. This chain connects TRBV4-1 to TRBJ1-2; D remains ambiguous. V was cut by 0 bases and J by 4 bases, with 9 bases left in between. There are 14 residues in the CDR3. Germline-derived CDR1 and CDR2 are MGHRA and YSYEKL. The CDR3 DNA is TGCGCCAGCAGCCAAGATGCGGCGGGCTATGGCTACACCTTC. This sequence encodes CASSQDAAGYGYTF.

The chain has TRBV27 and TRBJ2-1; 11 nucleotides align to TRBD2. The trim removed 5 bases at V and 4 bases at J, leaving 4 bases unmatched. CDR3 length equals 15 residues. Germline CDR1 and CDR2: MNHEY and SMNVEV (reference sequence). The CDR3 DNA is TGTGCCAGCAGTCGTAGCGGGGGGGCGTACAATGAGCAGTTCTTC. Its translation: CASSRSGGAYNEQFF.

In its sample, this clone was seen a few times. This chain joins TRBV5-4 and TRBJ2-1; 10 nucleotides agree with TRBD2. The J segment lost 5 bases and the V segment lost 3 bases, leaving 5 bases of the junction unmatched. The CDR3 length is 15 residues. Germline-derived CDR1 and CDR2 are SGHNT and YYREEE (reference sequence). The CDR3 region has the DNA TGTGCCAGCAGCTGGATTAGCGGGGGGCACAATGAGCAGTTCTTC. Protein product: CASSWISGGHNEQFF.

This clone turned up a few times. The chain uses TRBV27 and TRBJ2-2, with D perhaps matching TRBD2 (7 bases). From germline, CDR1 is MNHEY and CDR2 SMNVEV (reference sequence). Deletions cut 5 bases from V and 6 bases from J, with 16 bases between. The CDR3 sequence is 15 residues long. CDR3 protein: CASSTITGGSGELFF. The CDR3 DNA reads as TGTGCCAGCAGTACTATCACGGGGGGCTCCGGGGAGCTGTTTTTT.

This chain links TRBV9 with TRBJ1-4; 8 nucleotides align to TRBD1. This CDR3 comprises 17 residues. The J segment lost 0 bases and the V segment lost 2 bases, leaving 6 bases of the junction unmatched. The germline V gene encodes CDR1 SGDLS and CDR2 YYNGEE. The CDR3 nucleotides are TGTGCCAGCAGCGTCCGGGACAGGACCTCAACTAATGAAAAACTGTTTTTT. Translating gives CASSVRDRTSTNEKLFF.

This clone was seen a handful of times. The rearrangement joins TRBV7-9 to TRBJ2-2; D not certain. The CDR3 is made up of 14 amino acids. Germline values: CDR1 SEHNR, CDR2 FQNEAQ (reference sequence). Trimming took off 2 bases at V and 1 base at J, with 5 bases between the two ends. The CDR3 spells CASSLRENTGELFF. The CDR3 nucleotides read TGTGCCAGCAGCTTAAGAGAGAACACCGGGGAGCTGTTTTTT.

Details on this clone: Mismatch with germline at one junction end may stem from a read error. Here the CDR3 DNA reads TGTGCCAGCAGTTACCCCCTCGGGGCGGGGGTCTTC. Translating it yields CASSYPLGAGVF. The chain uses TRBV6-5 and TRBJ2-1; 7 bases align to TRBD2. The CDR3 spans 12 residues. Germline V CDR1 and CDR2: MNHEY, SVGAGI.

This clone was seen a few times. The chain employs TRBV4-2 and TRBJ1-1, with D uncertain. The germline V gene has CDR1 LGHNA and CDR2 YNFKEQ. The ends were cut back, 0 bases at V and 10 bases at J, with 12 bases in the middle. This CDR3 is built from 13 residues. CDR3 region: CASSQDLVEGAFF. The CDR3 region has the DNA TGTGCCAGCAGCCAAGATTTAGTAGAGGGAGCTTTCTTT.

This chain uses TRBV7-2 with TRBJ2-5; TRBD2 aligns across 8 bases. The germline V gene encodes CDR1 SGHTA and CDR2 FQGNSA. This CDR3 has 16 amino acids. Trimming at V came to 3 bases and at J to 2 bases, leaving 8 bases not matched to a gene. CDR3 DNA: TGTGCCAGCAGCTTCTCCCCAAGCGGGGGTCAAGAGACCCAGTACTTC. Amino acids: CASSFSPSGGQETQYF.